These 25 T cell receptor beta chains were sequenced from one sample in a study of blood T cell repertoires in COVID-19. Profiled with immunoSEQ multiplex PCR; TCRdb holds only in-frame clones, not every one. This sample has roughly 220,000 clones, with around 84% found just once. Sequenced sample: peripheral blood. These receptor sequences come from a woman aged 60-70 years who had recovered from COVID-19.

The chain uses TRBV4-1 and TRBJ1-2, with D tentatively TRBD1 (5 bases). There are 13 residues in the CDR3. V lost 2 bases to trimming and J lost 6 bases, with 10 bases between them. Germline loops: CDR1 MGHRA, CDR2 YSYEKL. DNA of the CDR3: TGCGCCAGCAGCCAATCGGGACTCAATGGCTACACCTTC. This gives the protein CASSQSGLNGYTF.

This chain links TRBV11-2 with TRBJ2-1, with 9 bases fitting TRBD2. Trimming cost V 1 base and J 4 bases; bases outside gene matches: 11. This CDR3 region has 18 residues. The germline gives CDR1 SGHAT, CDR2 FQNNGV. The CDR3 DNA reads as TGTGCCAGCAGCTTAGTCGGCGGGGGGGCCTTAGTTTACAATGAGCAGTTCTTC. Amino acids: CASSLVGGGALVYNEQFF.

The rearrangement links TRBV11-1 to TRBJ2-7; D not certain. V was pared by 1 base and J by 5 bases, with 9 bases between. The germline gives CDR1 SGHAT, CDR2 FQDESV (reference sequence). The CDR3 has 13 amino acids. CDR3 sequence reads: CASSLVSDNEQYF. CDR3 sequence (DNA): TGTGCCAGCAGCTTAGTTTCAGATAACGAGCAGTACTTC. The full variable domain, completed using reference TRBV11-1 and TRBJ2-7, is EAEVAQSPRYKITEKSQAVAFWCDPISGHATLYWYRQILGQGPELLVQFQDESVVDDSQLPKDRFSAERLKGVDSTLKIQPAELGDSAMYLCASSLVSDNEQYFGPGTRLTVT.

This sequence joins TRBV7-9 and TRBJ1-1, with 7 bases fitting TRBD1. Germline CDR1 reads SEHNR; CDR2 reads FQNEAQ (reference sequence). With V trimmed by 5 bases and J by 4 bases, 7 bases remained unmatched. This CDR3 has 14 amino acids. The CDR3 spells CASSIQGTGTEAFF. The DNA of the CDR3 is TGTGCCAGCAGCATACAGGGGACGGGCACTGAAGCTTTCTTT.

The chain employs TRBV24-1 and TRBJ2-2; D unclear. Germline values: CDR1 KGHDR, CDR2 SFDVKD. This CDR3 has 19 amino acids. V shed 0 bases and J shed 4 bases, with 20 bases lying between them. The CDR3 DNA reads TGTGCCACCAGTGATTTGCGGAAACAGAACGATCCCATCACCGGGGAGCTGTTTTTT. Protein product: CATSDLRKQNDPITGELFF.

The V gene is TRBV30, the J gene TRBJ2-7, with D perhaps matching TRBD2 (6 bases). The CDR3 is 12 residues long. V was cut by 2 bases and J by 7 bases, with 12 bases left in between. The germline V gene has CDR1 GTSNPN and CDR2 SVGIG (reference sequence). The CDR3 loop reads CAWSPRSGEQYF. The CDR3 coding sequence is TGTGCCTGGAGTCCCCGTAGCGGTGAGCAGTACTTC.

A word on this clone: Relative to the germline gene, one junction end is altered; a read error may explain this. V usage is TRBV7-7 and J usage is TRBJ2-3; weak D call: TRBD1 (5 bases). The CDR3 loop spans 15 amino acids. Germline CDR1 SSHAT, CDR2 FNYEAQ (reference sequence). The CDR3 coding sequence is TGTGCTAGCAGCTTAGGGGCCTGGAGCACAGATACGCAGTATTTT. It yields the protein CASSLGAWSTDTQYF. The whole variable domain, filled in from reference TRBV7-7 and TRBJ2-3, reads GAGVSQSPRYKVTKRGQDVTLRCDPISSHATLYWYQQALGQGPEFLTYFNYEAQPDKSGLPSDRFSAERPEGSISTLTIQRTEQRDSAMYRCASSLGAWSTDTQYFGPGTRLTVL.

The chain links TRBV7-9 to TRBJ2-5; 11 positions match TRBD2. J gave up 2 bases and V 5 bases, and 7 bases lay outside the gene matches. CDR1 and CDR2 (germline): SEHNR, FQNEAQ (reference sequence). This CDR3 has 16 residues. The CDR3 sequence is CASSPARLAGQETQYF. Here the CDR3 DNA reads TGTGCCAGCAGCCCCGCCCGACTAGCGGGACAAGAGACCCAGTACTTC.

The V call is TRBV6-4, the J call TRBJ2-1; D ambiguous. The germline CDR1 and CDR2 sequences are MRHNA and SNTAGT. CDR3 length: 15 amino acids. V was trimmed by 2 bases and J by 0 bases, leaving 8 bases between them. The CDR3 is CASSDPISSYNEQFF. For the CDR3, the DNA is TGTGCCAGCAGTGACCCGATCAGCTCCTACAATGAGCAGTTCTTC.

The chain joins TRBV7-2 to TRBJ1-1, with 7 nucleotides matching TRBD1. The germline gives CDR1 SGHTA, CDR2 FQGNSA. Trimming cost V 4 bases and J 5 bases; bases outside gene matches: 4. This CDR3 comprises 13 residues. The CDR3 here is CASSSGQWTEAFF. CDR3 DNA: TGTGCCAGCAGCTCGGGACAGTGGACTGAAGCTTTCTTT.

This chain uses TRBV10-3 with TRBJ1-3, with a possible D match to TRBD1 (6 bases). Between the trimmed V and J ends, which lost 7 bases and 0 bases, there was a span of 10 bases. The germline V gene has CDR1 ENHRY and CDR2 SYGVKD. The CDR3 length is 14 residues. CDR3 DNA: TGTGCCATCAACCCGGACAGCTCTGGAAACACCATATATTTT. Residues: CAINPDSSGNTIYF.

The V call is TRBV4-1, the J call TRBJ1-5, with 7 bases that match TRBD1. Per germline, CDR1 MGHRA and CDR2 YSYEKL. The CDR3 spans 14 residues. With 4 bases clipped from V and 1 base from J, the junction kept 1 base outside the gene matches. The CDR3, as DNA: TGCGCCAGCAGCCCGGGACAGAGCAATCAGCCCCAGCATTTT. Translating it yields CASSPGQSNQPQHF.

This rearrangement joins TRBV13 to TRBJ1-1, with D perhaps TRBD1 (5 bases). Germline CDR1 is PRHDT and CDR2 is FYEKMQ (reference sequence). Trimming took 3 bases from V and 2 from J, leaving 13 bases between them. CDR3 length equals 15 residues. For the CDR3, the DNA is TGTGCCAGCAGCTTTTTGGGGCAGGGAAACACTGAAGCTTTCTTT. Translating it yields CASSFLGQGNTEAFF.

V usage is TRBV21-1 and J usage is TRBJ2-7; TRBD2 was called by the table and not checked on the DNA. TRBV21-1 is annotated as a pseudogene. The CDR3 length is 14 residues. The CDR3 sequence is CASSKESGTYEQYF. DNA of the CDR3: TGTGCCAGCAGCAAAGAAAGCGGAACCTACGAGCAGTACTTC.

As regards this clone: At one of its ends the junction is not consistent with the germline gene, which may arise from a read error. V usage is TRBV7-7 and J usage is TRBJ1-5, with D unresolved. The CDR3 has 18 residues. The germline V gene encodes CDR1 SSHAT and CDR2 FNYEAQ (reference sequence). The chain's CDR3 is CASSLAPGRVYSNQPQHF. CDR3 sequence (DNA): TGTGCTAGCAGCTTAGCGCCTGGGAGGGTCTATAGCAATCAGCCCCAGCATTTT.

The chain employs TRBV15 and TRBJ2-2, with TRBD1 matching 12 bases. Per germline, CDR1 LNHNV and CDR2 YYDKDF (reference sequence). This CDR3 contains 16 residues. Germline trimming cut 4 bases from V and 6 bases from J; bases unmatched to any gene: 6. This CDR3 reads CATSMGQGAIAGELFF. In nucleotides, the CDR3 is TGTGCCACCAGCATGGGACAGGGGGCGATTGCCGGGGAGCTGTTTTTT.

About this clone: A read error may account for a junction end that differs from germline. The rearrangement uses TRBV6-2 or TRBV6-3 and TRBJ2-3, with D perhaps TRBD2 (6 bases). Germline V CDR1 and CDR2: MNHEY, SVGEGT. CDR3 length equals 12 residues. The DNA of the CDR3 is TGTGCCGGCAGTTACTGGACTACGGTGCAGTATTTT. Translated: CAGSYWTTVQYF.

The genes are TRBV5-8 and TRBJ1-1; D gene uncertain. Germline V gives CDR1 SGHTS, CDR2 YDEGEE. CDR3 size: 15 residues. V lost 4 bases and J lost 3, with 16 bases in between. In nucleotides, the CDR3 is TGTGCCAGCAGCCCGACCCGGGGAACGGACACTGAAGCTTTCTTT. It yields the protein CASSPTRGTDTEAFF.

V and J are TRBV11-2 and TRBJ2-2, with TRBD2 matching over 11 bases. The junction had 9 bases not matched to a gene; V was cut back by 3 bases and J by 6 bases. Germline-derived CDR1 and CDR2 are SGHAT and FQNNGV. There are 17 residues in the CDR3. The CDR3 nucleotides read TGTGCCAGCAGCTTGGAACCGGGACTAGCGGTCGCCGGGGAGCTGTTTTTT. Translating it yields CASSLEPGLAVAGELFF.

The V call is TRBV2, the J call TRBJ2-2; 7 bases are shared with TRBD1. V was clipped by 10 bases and J by 1 base; unmatched bases: 12. The germline V gene has CDR1 SNHLY and CDR2 FYNNEI. CDR3 size: 16 residues. In nucleotides, the CDR3 is TGTGCCACCCGGCGACCGGGACAGAGGAACACCGGGGAGCTGTTTTTT. This translates into CATRRPGQRNTGELFF.

The V call is TRBV2, the J call TRBJ1-1, with TRBD1 matching 9 bases. J lost 6 bases, V lost 6 bases, and 5 bases had no gene match. Germline V gene sequence: CDR1 SNHLY, CDR2 FYNNEI. The CDR3 runs to 13 residues. The CDR3 DNA reads as TGTGCCAGCAGGCCAACAGGGGGCGCTGAAGCTTTCTTT. It yields the protein CASRPTGGAEAFF.

A single count supports this clone. The J gene is TRBJ2-3, the V gene TRBV7-9; 13 positions agree with TRBD2. CDR3 length: 14 residues. V was clipped by 6 bases and J by 3 bases; unmatched bases: 0. Germline CDR1 and CDR2: SEHNR and FQNEAQ (reference sequence). DNA of the CDR3: TGTGCCAGCAGGACTAGCGGGGGGACAGATACGCAGTATTTT. Translation: CASRTSGGTDTQYF.

The V and J genes are TRBV1 and TRBJ2-2; TRBD2 is the table's D call and was not checked against the DNA. TRBV1 is a pseudogene. The CDR3 covers 12 residues. DNA of the CDR3: TGCACCAGCAGCCAAGATTCGGGGGAGCTGTTTTTT. This translates into CTSSQDSGELFF.

The V and J genes are TRBV2 and TRBJ1-2; weak D call: TRBD1 (5 bases). The CDR3 sequence is 15 residues long. Germline V gene data show CDR1 as SNHLY and CDR2 as FYNNEI. V was shortened by 1 base and J by 5 bases, with 14 bases between the two germline ends. CDR3 coding DNA: TGTGCCAGCAGTGAAGTGGAGGGGCCGCTGTATGGCTACACCTTC. Translation gives CASSEVEGPLYGYTF.

This clone was seen once. The chain uses TRBV7-8 and TRBJ1-2; D call uncertain. This CDR3 is 14 amino acids long. CDR1 SGHVS and CDR2 FQNEAQ come from the germline V gene. The V gene lost 6 bases and the J gene lost 8 bases, with 19 bases spanning the gap. CDR3 sequence reads: CASSYRAGLSGYTF. CDR3 bases: TGTGCCAGCAGTTACAGAGCCGGTTTGTCGGGCTACACCTTC.